The rows below give T cell receptor beta chains drawn from one sample of a study of read filtering for tumor transcriptome and immune sequencing. TCRdb independently ran MiXCR on the reads; one entry per CDR3 protein. The repertoire includes 100,000 to 150,000 distinct CDR3 sequences, 10% to 15% of them detected once, and 11% sits in the top ten. Material for sequencing was a population of CD138-negative cells sorted from bone marrow. These receptors were collected from a donor at least 40 years old with multiple myeloma. The CDR3 runs from the conserved cysteine through the conserved F or W. The D gene is left open where the match is weak. Clone size appears in some rows only: once, few, many, or a class for an expanded clone.

TRBJ2-1,many,TRBV20-1,-,CSARGESGPRDEQFF,TGCAGTGCTAGAGGGGAATCAGGGCCGAGGGATGAGCAGTTCTTC
TRBJ2-7,many,TRBV6-5,-,CASSFSGEYEQYF,TGTGCCAGCAGTTTTTCAGGGGAGTACGAGCAGTACTTC
TRBJ1-1,many,TRBV3-1,-,CASSQGTQNTEAFF,TGTGCCAGCAGCCAAGGTACACAGAACACTGAAGCTTTCTTT
TRBJ2-7,many,TRBV5-4,-,CASSSPGLGGSSYEQYF,TGTGCCAGCAGCTCCCCCGGGTTGGGGGGTAGCTCCTACGAGCAGTACTTC
TRBJ1-5,many,TRBV6-5,-,CASSGDYNQPQHF,TGTGCCAGCAGTGGGGACTACAATCAGCCCCAGCATTTT
TRBJ2-2,many,TRBV20-1,TRBD2,CSASGRATGELFF,TGCAGTGCTTCCGGGAGGGCCACCGGGGAGCTGTTTTTT
TRBJ2-2,many,TRBV29-1,-,CSVQTLPDTGELFF,TGCAGCGTACAGACTCTTCCCGACACCGGGGAGCTGTTTTTT
TRBJ1-2,-,TRBV28,TRBD1,CASEGTDQSPNYGYTF,TGTGCCAGCGAGGGGACAGACCAGAGTCCTAACTATGGCTACACCTTC
TRBJ2-2,few,TRBV11-3,TRBD1,CASSSGTALTGELFF,TGTGCCAGCAGTTCCGGGACAGCCCTTACCGGGGAGCTGTTTTTT
TRBJ2-1,many,TRBV7-9,-,CASSLIFQAGPSSYNEQFF,TGTGCCAGCAGCTTAATCTTCCAGGCGGGCCCGAGCTCCTACAATGAGCAGTTCTTC
TRBJ2-1,many,TRBV7-2,TRBD1,CASSLASTGGIAYNEQFF,TGTGCCAGCAGCTTAGCGTCGACAGGGGGCATCGCCTACAATGAGCAGTTCTTC
TRBJ2-1,-,TRBV11-2,-,CASSSTLAGEQFF,TGTGCCAGCAGCTCGACCTTAGCTGGTGAGCAGTTCTTC
TRBJ2-3,many,TRBV2,TRBD2,CASSPPGTSDYGQYF,TGTGCCAGCAGCCCCCCCGGGACTAGCGACTATGGGCAGTATTTT
TRBJ2-1,few,TRBV2,TRBD1,CASSELGTGSSNEQFF,TGTGCCAGCAGTGAATTGGGGACAGGGTCGTCGAATGAGCAGTTCTTC
TRBJ1-1,many,TRBV6-1,-,CASSVMDVFIMNTEAFF,TGTGCCAGCAGTGTCATGGATGTTTTCATCATGAACACTGAAGCTTTCTTT
TRBJ1-2,few,TRBV4-1,TRBD1,CASSQDGDSLVSNYGYTF,TGCGCCAGCAGCCAAGATGGGGACAGCCTTGTATCTAACTATGGCTACACCTTC
TRBJ2-2,-,TRBV7-6,TRBD1,CASGGQGRSGELFF,TGTGCCAGCGGGGGACAGGGAAGGTCCGGGGAGCTGTTTTTT
TRBJ2-5,many,TRBV20-1,-,CSASLAEETQYF,TGCAGTGCTAGTTTAGCGGAAGAGACCCAGTACTTC
TRBJ1-1,many,TRBV6-1,-,CASRDGTSLNTEAFF,TGTGCCAGCAGGGATGGGACATCTCTTAACACTGAAGCTTTCTTT
TRBJ2-2,few,TRBV7-2,TRBD2,CASSSSQSGVTGELFF,TGTGCCAGCAGCTCCTCACAGAGCGGGGTCACCGGGGAGCTGTTTTTT
TRBJ2-3,few,TRBV5-1,TRBD2,CASSKSGRAKDTQYF,TGCGCCAGCAGTAAGAGCGGGAGGGCCAAAGATACGCAGTATTTT
TRBJ2-7,few,TRBV11-2,-,CASSLGAGYSYEQYF,TGTGCCAGCAGCTTAGGTGCGGGATACTCCTACGAGCAGTACTTC
TRBJ2-1,few,TRBV6-6,TRBD2,CASSYPSGGADEQFF,TGTGCCAGCAGTTACCCTAGCGGGGGGGCTGATGAGCAGTTCTTC
TRBJ2-1,many,TRBV7-3,-,CASSGGGEARMDEQFF,TGTGCCAGCAGCGGAGGGGGGGAGGCCCGTATGGATGAGCAGTTCTTC
TRBJ2-7,-,TRBV19,-,CASSIRAGNYEQYF,TGTGCCAGTAGTATACGGGCAGGCAACTACGAGCAGTACTTC